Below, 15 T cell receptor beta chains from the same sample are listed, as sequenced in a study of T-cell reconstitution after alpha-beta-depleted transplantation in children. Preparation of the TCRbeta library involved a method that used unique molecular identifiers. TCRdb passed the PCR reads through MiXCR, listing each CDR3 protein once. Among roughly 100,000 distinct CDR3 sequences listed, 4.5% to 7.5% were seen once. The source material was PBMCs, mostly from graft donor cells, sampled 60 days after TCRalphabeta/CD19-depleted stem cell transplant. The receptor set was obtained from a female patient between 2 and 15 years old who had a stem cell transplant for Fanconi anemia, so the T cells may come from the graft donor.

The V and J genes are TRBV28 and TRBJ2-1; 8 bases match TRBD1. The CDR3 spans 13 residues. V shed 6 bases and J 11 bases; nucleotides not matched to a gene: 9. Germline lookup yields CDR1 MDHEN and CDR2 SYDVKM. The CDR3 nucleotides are TGTGCCAGCAGGAGCGGGCCAGGGGGCAAGCAGTTCTTC. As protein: CASRSGPGGKQFF.

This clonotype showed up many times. The CDR3 spells CAWRTSGRIYEQYF. CDR3 in DNA: TGTGCCTGGAGAACTAGCGGGAGGATCTACGAGCAGTACTTC. The gene calls are TRBV30 and TRBJ2-7, with TRBD2 matching 12 bases. Germline CDR1 and CDR2: GTSNPN and SVGIG (reference sequence). The CDR3 has 14 residues. Trimming took 3 bases from V and 3 from J; bases not matched to a gene: 3.

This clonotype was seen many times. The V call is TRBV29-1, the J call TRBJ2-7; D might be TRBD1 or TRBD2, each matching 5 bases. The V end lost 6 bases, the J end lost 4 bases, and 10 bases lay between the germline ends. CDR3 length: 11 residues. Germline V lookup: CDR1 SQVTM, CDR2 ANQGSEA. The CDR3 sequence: CSVGDPYEQYF. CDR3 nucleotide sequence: TGCAGCGTGGGGGACCCGTACGAGCAGTACTTC.

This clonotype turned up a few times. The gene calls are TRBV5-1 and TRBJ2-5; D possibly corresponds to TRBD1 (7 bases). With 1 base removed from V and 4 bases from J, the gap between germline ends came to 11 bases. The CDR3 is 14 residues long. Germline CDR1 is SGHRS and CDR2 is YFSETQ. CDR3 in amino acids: CASSLRQGGETQYF. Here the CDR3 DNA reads TGCGCCAGCAGCTTGAGGCAGGGGGGAGAGACCCAGTACTTC.

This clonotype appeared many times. The DNA of the CDR3 is TGTGCCAGCAGTTTCCTACGGTGGGGGGAGCTGTTTTTT. As protein: CASSFLRWGELFF. The chain couples TRBV28 to TRBJ2-2; D unresolved. With 3 bases removed from V and 8 bases from J, the gap between germline ends came to 10 bases. CDR3 length equals 13 residues. The germline V gene encodes CDR1 MDHEN and CDR2 SYDVKM.

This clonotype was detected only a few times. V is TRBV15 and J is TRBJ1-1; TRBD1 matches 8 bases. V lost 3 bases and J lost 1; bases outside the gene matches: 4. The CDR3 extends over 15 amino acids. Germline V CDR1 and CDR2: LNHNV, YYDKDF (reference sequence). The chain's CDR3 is CATSRGDRPNTEAFF. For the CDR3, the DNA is TGTGCCACCAGCAGGGGGGACAGGCCGAACACTGAAGCTTTCTTT.

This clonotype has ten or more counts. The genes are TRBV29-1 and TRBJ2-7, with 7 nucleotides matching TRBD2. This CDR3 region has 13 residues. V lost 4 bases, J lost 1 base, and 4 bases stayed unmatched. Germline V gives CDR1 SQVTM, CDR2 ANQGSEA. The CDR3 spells CSVVSGNSYEQYF. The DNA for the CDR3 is TGCAGCGTTGTGAGCGGGAATTCCTACGAGCAGTACTTC.

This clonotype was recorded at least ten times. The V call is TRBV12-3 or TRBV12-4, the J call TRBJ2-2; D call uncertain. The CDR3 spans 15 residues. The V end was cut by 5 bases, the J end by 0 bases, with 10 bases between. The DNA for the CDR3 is TGTGCCAGCAGTCCTAGGCTCGCGAACACCGGGGAGCTGTTTTTT. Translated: CASSPRLANTGELFF.

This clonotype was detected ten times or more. CDR3 region: CASSANYYGYTF. Written as DNA, the CDR3 is TGTGCCAGCAGTGCCAATTACTATGGCTACACCTTC. The chain employs TRBV28 and TRBJ1-2, with D unresolved. The CDR3 is 12 amino acids. Germline V gives CDR1 MDHEN, CDR2 SYDVKM. Trimming removed 5 bases at V and 3 bases at J, with 7 bases between.

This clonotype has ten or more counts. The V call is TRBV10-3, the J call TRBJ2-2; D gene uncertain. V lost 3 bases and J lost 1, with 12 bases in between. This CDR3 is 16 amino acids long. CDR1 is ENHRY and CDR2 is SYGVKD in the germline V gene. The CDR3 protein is CAISESGSVNTGELFF. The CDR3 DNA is TGTGCCATCAGTGAATCCGGCTCGGTGAACACCGGGGAGCTGTTTTTT.

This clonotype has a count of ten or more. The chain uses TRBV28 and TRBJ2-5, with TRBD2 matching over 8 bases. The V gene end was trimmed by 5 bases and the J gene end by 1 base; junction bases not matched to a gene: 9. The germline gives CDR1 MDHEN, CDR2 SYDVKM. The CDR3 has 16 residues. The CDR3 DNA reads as TGTGCCAGCAGTCCCTTCCCGGGACTAGGCCAAGAGACCCAGTACTTC. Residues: CASSPFPGLGQETQYF.

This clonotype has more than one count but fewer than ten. This CDR3 is CATSKRDNKGLETQYF. CDR3 coding DNA: TGTGCCACCAGCAAAAGAGATAATAAGGGGTTGGAGACCCAGTACTTC. The chain recombines TRBV15 with TRBJ2-5, with a weak D call TRBD1 (5 bases). The CDR3 spans 16 residues. The V gene lost 4 bases and the J gene lost 5 bases, with 20 bases spanning the gap. Germline CDR1 and CDR2: LNHNV and YYDKDF (reference sequence).

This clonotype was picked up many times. The CDR3 spells CSPRGRGETQYF. DNA of the CDR3: TGCAGTCCGAGGGGACGGGGAGAGACCCAGTACTTC. This chain links TRBV20-1 with TRBJ2-5; D is perhaps TRBD1 or TRBD2 (5 bases each). Germline CDR1 is DFQATT and CDR2 is SNEGSKA (reference sequence). The CDR3 covers 12 residues. V was cut by 8 bases and J by 4 bases, with 14 bases left in between.

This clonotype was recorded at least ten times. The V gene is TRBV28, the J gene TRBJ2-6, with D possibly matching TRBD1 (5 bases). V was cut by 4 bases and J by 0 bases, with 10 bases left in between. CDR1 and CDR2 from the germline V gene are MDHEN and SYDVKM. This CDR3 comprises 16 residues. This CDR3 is CASSSWTTSGANVLTF. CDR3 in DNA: TGTGCCAGCAGTTCCTGGACAACCTCTGGGGCCAACGTCCTGACTTTC.

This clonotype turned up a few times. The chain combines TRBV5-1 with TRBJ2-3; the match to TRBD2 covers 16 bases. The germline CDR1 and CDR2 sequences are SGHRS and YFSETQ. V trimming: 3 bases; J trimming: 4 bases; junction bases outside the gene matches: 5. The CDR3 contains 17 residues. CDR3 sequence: CASSWAGTSGGADTQYF. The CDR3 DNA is TGCGCCAGCAGCTGGGCCGGGACTAGCGGGGGGGCAGATACGCAGTATTTT. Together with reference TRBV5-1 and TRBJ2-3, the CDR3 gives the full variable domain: KAGVTQTPRYLIKTRGQQVTLSCSPISGHRSVSWYQQTPGQGLQFLFEYFSETQRNKGNFPGRFSGRQFSNSRSEMNVSTLELGDSALYLCASSWAGTSGGADTQYFGPGTRLTVL.